The clone carrying this T cell receptor (beta chain) has more than one count but fewer than ten. The use of a sample-barcoded 5' primer and a J-beta primer mix characterized a second PCR of about 6 to 11 cycles. TCRdb used MiXCR to reprocess the 5' RACE reads, holding one entry per CDR3 protein. The data contain roughly 800,000 distinct CDR3 sequences, under 30% of them singletons. The record originates from a study of blood T cells in healthy people across ages. This CDR3 contains 14 residues. Trimming cost V 3 bases and J 1 base, with 10 bases left between them. The germline gives CDR1 LGHNA, CDR2 YNFKEQ. Samples each had at least 6 micrograms of total RNA extracted. The data were also submitted as part of a second study, on T cells of mothers and their children. This second study notes: Overlap in related mother-child pairs always slightly exceeded unrelated pairs, never significantly.

This clonotype was obtained from a boy younger than 18 in good health. Sample: blood. The gene calls are TRBV4-2 and TRBJ2-7, with D perhaps matching TRBD1 (5 bases). This CDR3 reads CASSQVDSSYEQYF. The CDR3 coding sequence is TGTGCCAGCAGCCAGGTTGACAGTTCCTACGAGCAGTACTTC.